The 27 T cell receptor beta chains in this list originate from one sample, sequenced in a study of T cells in Graves' hyperthyroidism and ophthalmopathy. Amplification of TCR beta CDR3 regions used RNA as the template. The HTBI primer set was used in a first-round RT-PCR of the TCR CDR3. TCRdb reprocessed the multiplex PCR reads with MiXCR, giving one entry per CDR3 protein. Among under 650,000 distinct CDR3 sequences listed, about 17% were seen once. What was sequenced was blood. The source is a woman aged 25 to 45 with Graves' hyperthyroidism.

This clonotype was found many times. This sequence joins TRBV29-1 and TRBJ1-2; a weak D match, TRBD1 (5 bases). CDR3 size: 12 residues. Trimming shortened V by 4 bases and J by 5 bases, and 11 bases separated the two germline ends. The germline V gene encodes CDR1 SQVTM and CDR2 ANQGSEA. The CDR3: CSVGGGEYGYTF. The DNA for the CDR3 is TGCAGCGTTGGCGGAGGGGAATATGGCTACACCTTC.

Ten or more counts support this clonotype. V is TRBV7-8 and J is TRBJ2-2; D is undetermined. The CDR3 runs 14 residues. V gave up 5 bases and J gave up 0 bases, with 7 bases separating them. Looked up from germline, CDR1 is SGHVS and CDR2 is FQNEAQ. DNA of the CDR3: TGTGCCAGCAGCGGAAGAGCGAACACCGGGGAGCTGTTTTTT. Translation: CASSGRANTGELFF.

Concerning this clonotype: A read error may account for a junction end that differs from germline. The chain has TRBV3-1 and TRBJ2-5; 8 bases align to TRBD1. The CDR3 is 15 amino acids. Germline CDR1 and CDR2: LGHDT and YNNKEL (reference sequence). This CDR3 is CASSQYLDRATGMDF. The CDR3 nucleotides are TGTGCCAGCAGCCAATATTTGGACAGGGCCACCGGGATGGACTTC.

This clonotype has only one observation. This sequence may be a read error, since a much larger clone differs from it by one base. The chain joins TRBV28 to TRBJ2-3; D perhaps matches TRBD2 (6 bases). This CDR3 has 14 amino acids. The germline V gene encodes CDR1 MDHEN and CDR2 SYDVKM. V was pared by 8 bases and J by 1 base, with 13 bases between. CDR3 amino acids: CASAGWSGTDTQYF. CDR3 coding DNA: TGTGCCAGCGCGGGATGGAGTGGCACAGATACGCAGTATTTT. Full variable domain (remainder filled in from reference TRBV28 and TRBJ2-3): DVKVTQSSRYLVKRTGEKVFLECVQDMDHENMFWYRQDPGLGLRLIYFSYDVKMKEKGDIPEGYSVSREKKERFSLILESASTNQTSMYLCASAGWSGTDTQYFGPGTRLTVL.

This clonotype has at least ten counts. The chain has TRBV2 and TRBJ1-5; D gene unclear. Germline V gene data show CDR1 as SNHLY and CDR2 as FYNNEI. This CDR3 is built from 14 residues. The V end lost 4 bases, the J end lost 2 bases, and 9 bases lay between the germline ends. The DNA of the CDR3 is TGTGCCAGCAGTGTAGAGATGGGCAATCAGCCCCAGCATTTT. It codes for CASSVEMGNQPQHF. The complete variable domain, with remaining parts taken from reference TRBV2 and TRBJ1-5, reads EPEVTQTPSHQVTQMGQEVILRCVPISNHLYFYWYRQILGQKVEFLVSFYNNEISEKSEIFDDQFSVERPDGSNFTLKIRSTKLEDSAMYFCASSVEMGNQPQHFGDGTRLSIL.

This clonotype has at least ten counts. The chain's CDR3 is CASSESGAGANVLTF. The CDR3 DNA reads TGTGCCAGCAGTGAATCGGGAGCCGGGGCCAACGTCCTGACTTTC. V usage is TRBV6-1 and J usage is TRBJ2-6; D may be TRBD2 (6 bases). V was clipped by 2 bases and J by 4 bases, with 9 bases between them. The CDR3 has 15 residues. The germline V gene has CDR1 MNHNS and CDR2 SASEGT.

The V call is TRBV19, the J call TRBJ2-7; tentatively, D is TRBD2 (6 bases). CDR3 length equals 14 residues. Germline values: CDR1 LNHDA, CDR2 SQIVND (reference sequence). V shed 6 bases and J shed 2 bases, with 14 bases lying between them. The chain's CDR3 is CASSQLGGPYEQYF. The DNA for the CDR3 is TGTGCCAGTAGCCAGCTCGGGGGACCCTACGAGCAGTACTTC. Full variable domain (remainder filled in from reference TRBV19 and TRBJ2-7): DGGITQSPKYLFRKEGQNVTLSCEQNLNHDAMYWYRQDPGQGLRLIYYSQIVNDFQKGDIAEGYSVSREKKESFPLTVTSAQKNPTAFYLCASSQLGGPYEQYFGPGTRLTVT.

This clonotype occurred many times. V gene TRBV12-3 or TRBV12-4 combines with J gene TRBJ2-7; 9 positions agree with TRBD2. V trimming: 1 base; J trimming: 5 bases; junction bases outside the gene matches: 3. This CDR3 spans 14 amino acids. The CDR3: CASSLVRLADEQYF. The CDR3 nucleotides are TGTGCCAGCAGTTTAGTAAGACTAGCGGACGAGCAGTACTTC.

The V and J genes are TRBV4-1 and TRBJ2-7; D gene ambiguous. Germline V gene lookup returns CDR1 MGHRA and CDR2 YSYEKL. V was clipped by 3 bases and J by 3 bases, with 15 bases between them. The CDR3 runs to 15 residues. CDR3 residues: CASSQAQVQFYEQYF. The CDR3 region has the DNA TGCGCCAGCAGCCAGGCGCAGGTTCAATTCTACGAGCAGTACTTC.

In this sample, this clonotype turned up a few times. The rearrangement links TRBV6-1 to TRBJ1-1; 12 nucleotides match TRBD1. The CDR3 consists of 15 residues. V lost 5 bases, J lost 5 bases, and 6 bases stayed unmatched. The V gene's germline CDR1 is MNHNS and CDR2 SASEGT. This chain's CDR3 is CASSSGQGANTEAFF. As DNA, the CDR3 is TGTGCCAGCAGTTCGGGACAGGGGGCGAATACTGAAGCTTTCTTT.

This clonotype has just a few counts. The chain combines TRBV6-1 with TRBJ2-2; TRBD1 agrees at 11 bases. V lost 5 bases and J lost 7; bases outside the gene matches: 18. Germline-derived CDR1 and CDR2 are MNHNS and SASEGT. This CDR3 spans 19 amino acids. CDR3 bases: TGTGCCAGCAGTTTATTCCGGACAGGGGGCTTCCTGCGGGGCGGGGAGCTGTTTTTT. It yields the protein CASSLFRTGGFLRGGELFF.

This clonotype was counted at least ten times. V gene TRBV27 combines with J gene TRBJ2-7; 9 bases match TRBD1. Germline values: CDR1 MNHEY, CDR2 SMNVEV (reference sequence). V lost 5 bases, J lost 6 bases, and 14 bases stayed unmatched. There are 16 residues in the CDR3. The CDR3 bases are TGTGCCAGCAGTCCACCGGGACAGGGTTACCCTGGCGAGCAGTACTTC. Translated: CASSPPGQGYPGEQYF.

This clonotype was recorded at least ten times. The chain joins TRBV6-2 or TRBV6-3 to TRBJ2-3; the D gene could be TRBD1 or TRBD2 (5 bases each). From germline, CDR1 is MNHEY and CDR2 SVGEGT. This CDR3 contains 13 residues. The V and J ends lost 6 bases and 2 bases respectively, with 9 bases between them. CDR3 loop: CASRGDHTDTQYF. In nucleotides, the CDR3 is TGTGCCAGCAGGGGGGACCACACAGATACGCAGTATTTT.

Details on this clonotype: A much more abundant neighbour one base away suggests this may be a read error. This rearrangement joins TRBV6-1 to TRBJ1-1; TRBD1 aligns across 9 bases. CDR3 size: 15 residues. The germline CDR1 and CDR2 sequences are MNHNS and SASEGT. V was pared by 5 bases and J by 4 bases, with 8 bases of the junction left unmatched. The CDR3 loop reads CASSKGGQGSTEAFF. Written as DNA, the CDR3 is TGTGCCAGCAGTAAAGGGGGACAGGGTAGCACTGAAGCTTTCTTT.

This clonotype was counted only a few times. This rearrangement joins TRBV19 to TRBJ2-2; D is unclear. V was cut by 11 bases and J by 6 bases, with 7 bases left in between. The CDR3 length is 10 residues. Germline V gives CDR1 LNHDA, CDR2 SQIVND (reference sequence). The CDR3 is CAYFAGELFF. DNA of the CDR3: TGTGCCTATTTCGCCGGGGAGCTGTTTTTT. The entire variable domain, with the rest obtained from reference TRBV19 and TRBJ2-2, is as follows: DGGITQSPKYLFRKEGQNVTLSCEQNLNHDAMYWYRQDPGQGLRLIYYSQIVNDFQKGDIAEGYSVSREKKESFPLTVTSAQKNPTAFYLCAYFAGELFFGEGSRLTVL.

This clonotype was picked up many times. The rearrangement uses TRBV7-2 and TRBJ1-6; TRBD1 is a possible D gene (5 bases). The CDR3 length is 15 residues. V gave up 1 base and J gave up 4 bases, with 8 bases separating them. In germline, CDR1 is SGHTA, CDR2 FQGNSA. CDR3 sequence (DNA): TGTGCCAGCAGCTTAGATTCAGGGTATAATTCACCCCTCCACTTT. It codes for CASSLDSGYNSPLHF. Based on the CDR3 plus reference TRBV7-2 and TRBJ1-6, the full variable domain is GAGVSQSPSNKVTEKGKDVELRCDPISGHTALYWYRQSLGQGLEFLIYFQGNSAPDKSGLPSDRFSAERTGGSVSTLTIQRTQQEDSAVYLCASSLDSGYNSPLHFGNGTRLTVT.

A few counts support this clonotype. The gene calls are TRBV7-9 and TRBJ1-2, with D perhaps TRBD1 (5 bases). Germline V gene sequence: CDR1 SEHNR, CDR2 FQNEAQ (reference sequence). Between the trimmed V and J ends, which lost 5 bases and 5 bases, there was a span of 12 bases. The CDR3 has 13 residues. For the CDR3, the DNA is TGTGCCAGCAGCCCCGAGGGGAGGTATGGCTACACCTTC. This encodes CASSPEGRYGYTF.

This clonotype was recorded a few times. The J gene is TRBJ1-1, the V gene TRBV29-1, with TRBD1 identical over 7 bases. Germline V lookup: CDR1 SQVTM, CDR2 ANQGSEA. V shed 6 bases and J 5 bases; nucleotides not matched to a gene: 6. The CDR3 sequence is 12 residues long. The CDR3 DNA follows: TGCAGCGTGACAGGGCCCCAAACTGAAGCTTTCTTT. Protein sequence: CSVTGPQTEAFF.

The sample holds a few counts of this clonotype. This CDR3 reads CAWSGDGSNQPQHF. CDR3 bases: TGTGCCTGGAGCGGGGACGGGAGCAATCAGCCCCAGCATTTT. The V gene is TRBV30, the J gene TRBJ1-5, with TRBD1 as a possible D gene (5 bases). The CDR3 has 14 amino acids. Germline values: CDR1 GTSNPN, CDR2 SVGIG (reference sequence). The V gene lost 3 bases and the J gene lost 1 base, with 10 bases spanning the gap.

This clonotype was found a few times. The gene calls are TRBV7-3 and TRBJ2-7; D perhaps matches TRBD2 (5 bases). Germline loops: CDR1 SGHTA, CDR2 FQGTGA. The CDR3 sequence is 15 residues long. V was shortened by 0 bases and J by 5 bases, with 14 bases between the two germline ends. The CDR3 DNA follows: TGTGCCAGCAGCTTAACGGGGAGTGAGGGCAACGAGCAGTACTTC. Encoded protein: CASSLTGSEGNEQYF.

This clonotype was observed at least ten times. The chain recombines TRBV12-3 or TRBV12-4 with TRBJ1-6; 11 nucleotides line up with TRBD1. There are 15 residues in the CDR3. V lost 3 bases to trimming and J lost 8 bases; unmatched junction nucleotides: 3. This CDR3 is CASSFGQGADSPLHF. The DNA of the CDR3 is TGTGCCAGCAGTTTTGGACAGGGGGCTGATTCACCCCTCCACTTT.

This clonotype occurred many times. The J gene is TRBJ1-3, the V gene TRBV29-1; the D is unclear. Per germline, CDR1 SQVTM and CDR2 ANQGSEA. This CDR3 comprises 12 residues. V lost 5 bases and J 3 bases, leaving 8 bases between the germline ends. For the CDR3, the DNA is TGCAGCGTTCTCCGGGGTGGAAACACCATATATTTT. Its protein is CSVLRGGNTIYF.

This clonotype was observed at least ten times. The V gene is TRBV6-2 or TRBV6-3, the J gene TRBJ2-7, with TRBD2 matching 8 bases. V was pared by 6 bases and J by 5 bases, with 15 bases of the junction left unmatched. Germline V gives CDR1 MNHEY, CDR2 SVGEGT. There are 16 residues in the CDR3. In nucleotides, the CDR3 is TGTGCCAGCAGCCCCCTGCAAGCGGGAGAAGGGCACGAGCAGTACTTC. Translating gives CASSPLQAGEGHEQYF.

Concerning this clonotype itself: The junction shows a germline mismatch at one end, possibly a read error. The rearrangement links TRBV4-1 to TRBJ1-1; the D gene is possibly TRBD1 (5 bases). Per the germline V gene, CDR1 is MGHRA and CDR2 is YSYEKL. This CDR3 region has 11 residues. The DNA of the CDR3 is TGCGCCAGCGAGGGGAACACTGGAGCTTTCTTT. Translated, it gives CASEGNTGAFF.

The J gene is TRBJ2-7, the V gene TRBV2; D is tentatively TRBD1 or TRBD2 (6 bases each). The CDR3 has 15 residues. Germline CDR1 and CDR2: SNHLY and FYNNEI. Trimming removed 2 bases from V and 4 bases from J, with 15 bases in between. The CDR3 region has the DNA TGTGCCAGCAGTGAAAAGTGGGGGGCCGTATACGAGCAGTACTTC. As protein: CASSEKWGAVYEQYF.

V usage is TRBV19 and J usage is TRBJ1-4; weak D call: TRBD1 (6 bases). Trimming removed 3 bases from V and 5 bases from J, with 10 bases in between. This CDR3 is 14 amino acids long. Germline V gene data show CDR1 as LNHDA and CDR2 as SQIVND (reference sequence). The CDR3 here is CASSMWGANEKLFF. In DNA form, the CDR3 reads TGTGCCAGTAGTATGTGGGGGGCAAATGAAAAACTGTTTTTT.

This chain uses TRBV2 with TRBJ1-1, with TRBD1 matching over 8 bases. V was clipped by 6 bases and J by 0 bases; unmatched bases: 9. CDR1 is SNHLY, CDR2 FYNNEI, per germline. This CDR3 contains 16 residues. The CDR3 bases are TGTGCCAGCAGCGCGGACAGGGAAGTGGTGAACACTGAAGCTTTCTTT. It codes for CASSADREVVNTEAFF.